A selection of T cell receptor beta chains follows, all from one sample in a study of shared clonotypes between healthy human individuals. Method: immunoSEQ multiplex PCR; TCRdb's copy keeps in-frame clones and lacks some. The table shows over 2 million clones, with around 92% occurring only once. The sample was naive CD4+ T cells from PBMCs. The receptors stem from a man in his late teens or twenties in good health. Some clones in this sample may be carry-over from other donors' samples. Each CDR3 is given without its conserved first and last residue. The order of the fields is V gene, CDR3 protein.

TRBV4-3 ASSQESLTSGSYEQF
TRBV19 ASSIEGRTEAF
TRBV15 ATSRDTEDEQY
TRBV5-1 ASSASGGHEAF
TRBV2 ASSDDWMTEQF
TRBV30 AWSADRYEQY
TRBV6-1 ASSETGLNEQY
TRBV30 AWSGMGQGYSGSMGNTDTQY
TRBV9 ASSVGGRGREETQY
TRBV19 ASSIAFLSSGNTIY
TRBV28 ASSLFTDNSPLH
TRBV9 ASSDRGPLGPGSYEQY
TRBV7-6 ASSSYRGPQETQY
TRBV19 ASSSGGPRPDTQY
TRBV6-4 ASSDSKGGAI